A single sample is the source of the 10 T cell receptor beta chains below, sequenced in a study of blood T cell repertoires in COVID-19 (dated by TCRdb to 2018 to 2021). Library preparation employed the immunoSEQ multiplex PCR assay. TCRdb retrieved this table from immuneACCESS and kept in-frame rearrangements only. Not all clones are present; in checked studies, unresolved V genes account for under half, and no reason is known for the remainder. A total of a few hundred thousand clones appear in this sample, about four fifths of them only once. Approximately 3.6% of the sample is in the top ten clones. What was sequenced was PBMCs or T cells enriched from blood (not recorded which). The receptors were gathered from a man aged 45-65 years who had recovered from COVID-19.

The chain links TRBV21-1 to TRBJ2-5; TRBD2, the table's D call, lacks a check against the DNA. TRBV21-1 is classified as a pseudogene. The length of the CDR3 is 12 residues. The CDR3 region has the DNA TGTGCCAGCAGCACCTCCCGGGAGACCCAGTACTTC. Its translation: CASSTSRETQYF.

The J gene is TRBJ1-2, the V gene TRBV10-2; D is undetermined. Germline V gene sequence: CDR1 WSHSY, CDR2 SAAADI. V lost 3 bases, J lost 8 bases, and 16 bases lay in between. The CDR3 spans 14 residues. DNA of the CDR3: TGCGCCAGCAGTGACCCGCCCCAAGGAGGGGGCTACACCTTC. Encoded protein: CASSDPPQGGGYTF.

V gene TRBV3-1 (or the pseudogene TRBV3-2) combines with J gene TRBJ1-2, with TRBD1 identical over 7 bases. The CDR3 contains 16 residues. Germline V gene lookup returns CDR1 LGHDT and CDR2 YNNKEL (reference sequence). V shed 0 bases and J 4 bases; nucleotides not matched to a gene: 8. The CDR3 here is CASSQEYRGNPYGYTF. The CDR3 DNA sequence: TGTGCCAGCAGCCAAGAATACAGGGGCAACCCCTATGGCTACACCTTC.

This clone was detected once. This chain joins TRBV7-3 and TRBJ2-7; D is possibly TRBD2 (6 bases). Germline CDR1 reads SGHTA; CDR2 reads FQGTGA. The ends were cut back, 2 bases at V and 2 bases at J, with 13 bases in the middle. The length of the CDR3 is 15 residues. CDR3 sequence reads: CASSLSSSAPYEQYF. In DNA, the CDR3 is TGTGCCAGCAGCTTATCCTCTAGCGCCCCCTACGAGCAGTACTTC.

The chain links TRBV6-5 to TRBJ1-2, with D perhaps matching TRBD1 (5 bases). The germline gives CDR1 MNHEY, CDR2 SVGAGI. CDR3 length: 15 residues. Trimming removed 6 bases from V and 6 bases from J, with 20 bases in between. The CDR3 sequence: CASSRGWGPGDGYTF. Here the CDR3 DNA reads TGTGCCAGCAGCCGGGGGTGGGGCCCGGGGGATGGCTACACCTTC.

This clone was observed a single time. The rearrangement uses TRBV4-2 and TRBJ2-2; possibly TRBD1 for D (7 bases). This CDR3 has 16 residues. Germline V gene data show CDR1 as LGHNA and CDR2 as YNFKEQ. The V and J ends lost 0 bases and 4 bases respectively, with 12 bases between them. The CDR3 DNA reads TGTGCCAGCAGCCAAGATACCAGGGGGGTCACCGGGGAGCTGTTTTTT. Its protein is CASSQDTRGVTGELFF.

The CDR3 DNA is TGCGCCAGCAGCCATTCCGGACTAGCCTACAATGAGCAGTTCTTC. Protein product: CASSHSGLAYNEQFF. The chain recombines TRBV4-3 with TRBJ2-1, with 7 positions matching TRBD2. V was pared by 3 bases and J by 2 bases, with 4 bases of the junction left unmatched. The CDR3 length is 15 residues. Germline V gives CDR1 LGHNA, CDR2 YSLEER.

This clone occurred a few times. The chain carries TRBV28 and TRBJ1-5, with TRBD1 matching over 7 bases. This CDR3 spans 12 amino acids. With V trimmed by 7 bases and J by 7 bases, 4 bases remained unmatched. CDR1 MDHEN and CDR2 SYDVKM come from the germline V gene. CDR3 in DNA: TGTGCCAGCAACAGGGGCGGACAGCCCCAGCATTTT. Its protein product is CASNRGGQPQHF.

This chain uses TRBV4-2 with TRBJ2-3; TRBD2 matches 15 bases. The germline V gene encodes CDR1 LGHNA and CDR2 YNFKEQ. J gave up 0 bases and V 4 bases, and 8 bases lay outside the gene matches. The CDR3 runs to 19 residues. The CDR3 region is CASSPTGTSGGISTDTQYF. In DNA, the CDR3 is TGTGCCAGCAGCCCCACCGGGACTAGCGGGGGGATTAGCACAGATACGCAGTATTTT.

The chain is built from TRBV6-5 and TRBJ2-2; D might be TRBD1 (5 bases). The germline V gene has CDR1 MNHEY and CDR2 SVGAGI. With 6 bases removed from V and 3 bases from J, the gap between germline ends came to 14 bases. This CDR3 comprises 15 residues. This CDR3 is CASSLDSPYTGELFF. The CDR3 nucleotides read TGTGCCAGCAGCTTAGACAGTCCTTACACCGGGGAGCTGTTTTTT.